The 8 T cell receptor beta chains in this list originate from one sample, sequenced in a study of CD8 T cells in Susac syndrome. RNA totalling roughly 0.45 to 1 ug underwent reverse transcription with random hexamers. Each CDR3 protein is one row after TCRdb ran MiXCR on the immunoSEQ multiplex PCR reads. The table has 100,000 to 150,000 distinct CDR3 sequences, 90% to 95% seen once; the top ten hold over 0.065%. The sequencing input was CD4+ T cells from PBMCs. These receptors were collected from a human donor in good health.

The chain links TRBV20-1 to TRBJ2-3; no definite D call. Trimming pared 3 bases from V and 0 bases from J, leaving 7 bases between. There are 13 residues in the CDR3. In germline, CDR1 is DFQATT, CDR2 SNEGSKA (reference sequence). DNA of the CDR3: TGCAGTGCTAGGAGGATCAGCACAGATACGCAGTATTTT. Translating it yields CSARRISTDTQYF.

This clonotype was recorded a few times. The rearrangement uses TRBV9 and TRBJ2-2; the D gene is possibly TRBD2 (5 bases). Per the germline V gene, CDR1 is SGDLS and CDR2 is YYNGEE. The CDR3 is made up of 13 amino acids. The V end lost 2 bases, the J end lost 8 bases, and 10 bases lay between the germline ends. The CDR3 DNA follows: TGTGCCAGCAGCGTGGTGAGGGATGGGGAGCTGTTTTTT. Encoded protein: CASSVVRDGELFF. Drawing the rest from reference TRBV9 and TRBJ2-2, the complete variable domain is DSGVTQTPKHLITATGQRVTLRCSPRSGDLSVYWYQQSLDQGLQFLIQYYNGEERAKGNILERFSAQQFPDLHSELNLSSLELGDSALYFCASSVVRDGELFFGEGSRLTVL.

The CDR3 reads CASSNRGRSSYEQYF. The DNA for the CDR3 is TGTGCCAGTAGCAACAGGGGGCGAAGCTCCTACGAGCAGTACTTC. This chain connects TRBV19 to TRBJ2-7, with TRBD1 matching over 9 bases. There are 15 residues in the CDR3. Germline trimming cut 6 bases from V and 0 bases from J; bases unmatched to any gene: 6. Germline CDR1 and CDR2: LNHDA and SQIVND (reference sequence).

V is TRBV18 and J is TRBJ1-2; 8 nucleotides line up with TRBD1. Germline trimming cut 2 bases from V and 3 bases from J; bases unmatched to any gene: 5. This CDR3 is 15 amino acids long. Per germline, CDR1 KGHSH and CDR2 LQKENI. CDR3 sequence: CASSPGQGEDYGYTF. CDR3 DNA: TGTGCCAGCTCACCAGGACAGGGCGAGGACTATGGCTACACCTTC.

This chain joins TRBV20-1 and TRBJ2-5; D remains ambiguous. The CDR3 extends over 12 amino acids. Trimming took 1 base from V and 5 from J, leaving 8 bases between them. CDR1 is DFQATT, CDR2 SNEGSKA, per germline (reference sequence). The CDR3 region is CSARGSWETQYF. The CDR3 DNA is TGCAGTGCTAGAGGTTCATGGGAGACCCAGTACTTC.

The chain has TRBV6-6 and TRBJ1-1; the match to TRBD1 covers 11 bases. The J segment lost 7 bases and the V segment lost 5 bases, leaving 6 bases of the junction unmatched. The CDR3 has 14 residues. CDR1 and CDR2 (germline): MNHNY, SVGAGI (reference sequence). The CDR3 DNA is TGTGCCAGCAGTCCCTCCGGGACAGGGGGTGAAGCTTTCTTT. It codes for CASSPSGTGGEAFF.

The V and J genes are TRBV5-1 and TRBJ1-2; no clear D gene. V shed 4 bases and J shed 0 bases, with 16 bases lying between them. The CDR3 has 16 residues. CDR1 is SGHRS and CDR2 is YFSETQ in the germline V gene. This chain's CDR3 is CASSPRAVEANYGYTF. The CDR3 DNA follows: TGCGCCAGCAGCCCGAGGGCAGTCGAAGCTAACTATGGCTACACCTTC.

The chain combines TRBV27 with TRBJ2-5, with D possibly being TRBD2 (6 bases). Looked up from germline, CDR1 is MNHEY and CDR2 is SMNVEV (reference sequence). V lost 1 base and J 1 base, leaving 13 bases between the germline ends. The CDR3 totals 16 residues. CDR3 amino acids: CASSLFGGNRQETQYF. CDR3 in DNA: TGTGCCAGCAGTTTATTTGGGGGGAACCGCCAAGAGACCCAGTACTTC.